What follows are 32 T cell receptor beta chains derived from one specimen sequenced in a study of molecular identifiers for immune sequencing clone quantification. Using its own MiXCR run on the PCR reads, TCRdb lists one record per CDR3 protein. The sample shows hundreds of thousands of distinct CDR3 sequences, 25% of them seen only once. Sequencing used naive CD8+ T cells from blood, with Jurkat cell RNA spiked in. Subset defined: FACS-sorted CD8+CD4-CCR7+CD45RA+ naive T cells. The receptors derive from a human donor in good health. Some libraries in this study had Jurkat cell RNA spiked in.

As to this clonotype: The junction shows a germline mismatch at one end, possibly a read error. The chain recombines TRBV7-9 with TRBJ2-6; a weak D match, TRBD1 (6 bases). Looked up from germline, CDR1 is SEHNR and CDR2 is FQNEAQ (reference sequence). The CDR3 totals 15 residues. The CDR3 DNA is TGTGCCAGCAGCTTAGTTCCTCTGGGGGCCAACGTCCCGACTTTC. Protein sequence: CASSLVPLGANVPTF.

This clonotype was counted at least ten times. The chain links TRBV4-2 to TRBJ1-1; unclear D gene. Germline V gives CDR1 LGHNA, CDR2 YNFKEQ. Trimming stripped 4 bases from V and 0 bases from J, with 12 bases between. The CDR3 is 15 residues long. CDR3 DNA sequence: TGTGCCAGCAGCCCATCATTATCATTGAACACTGAAGCTTTCTTT. This gives the protein CASSPSLSLNTEAFF.

This clonotype occurred many times. This chain links TRBV25-1 with TRBJ2-7; a possible D gene is TRBD1 (6 bases). The CDR3 totals 14 residues. Germline V gene lookup returns CDR1 MGHDK and CDR2 SYGVNS. Trimming removed 5 bases from V and 0 bases from J, with 11 bases in between. CDR3 sequence reads: CASSNRDNSYEQYF. The CDR3 nucleotides read TGTGCCAGCAGTAACCGGGACAACTCCTACGAGCAGTACTTC.

Details on this clonotype: This could be a read error, since a much larger clone is one nucleotide away. The CDR3 DNA is TGTGCCCGGAACCCGGGACAGGGGGCTGAGACCCAGTACTTC. The encoded protein is CARNPGQGAETQYF. The V and J genes are TRBV30 and TRBJ2-5; the match to TRBD1 covers 12 bases. Germline CDR1 GTSNPN, CDR2 SVGIG (reference sequence). V was pared by 8 bases and J by 5 bases, with 9 bases of the junction left unmatched. The CDR3 has 14 residues.

This clonotype was observed a handful of times. This rearrangement joins TRBV30 to TRBJ2-7, with 9 bases fitting TRBD1. With V trimmed by 2 bases and J by 3 bases, 5 bases remained unmatched. The CDR3 consists of 14 residues. Germline-derived CDR1 and CDR2 are GTSNPN and SVGIG (reference sequence). CDR3 loop: CAWSWGQGFYEQYF. CDR3 sequence (DNA): TGTGCCTGGAGTTGGGGACAGGGATTCTACGAGCAGTACTTC.

The V and J genes are TRBV7-9 and TRBJ2-7; TRBD1 matches at 10 bases. The germline CDR1 and CDR2 sequences are SEHNR and FQNEAQ (reference sequence). After removal of 6 bases from V and 7 bases from J, the junction contained 12 bases not matched to a gene. The CDR3 consists of 15 residues. The CDR3 DNA reads as TGTGCCAGCAGTCGAATCCGGGACAGGGGCAAGGAGCAGTACTTC. Translated, it gives CASSRIRDRGKEQYF.

This clonotype was counted at least ten times. The gene calls are TRBV29-1 and TRBJ2-7; 9 bases are shared with TRBD2. The CDR3 sequence is 15 residues long. V was pared by 0 bases and J by 3 bases, with 6 bases of the junction left unmatched. Germline V gene data show CDR1 as SQVTM and CDR2 as ANQGSEA. For the CDR3, the DNA is TGCAGCGTTGAAGATTTGGTAGCGGGAGACTACGAGCAGTACTTC. Its protein product is CSVEDLVAGDYEQYF.

V is TRBV6-1 and J is TRBJ2-7, with 7 bases identical to TRBD1. Germline V lookup: CDR1 MNHNS, CDR2 SASEGT. The V and J ends lost 2 bases and 3 bases, in that order; junction bases with no gene match: 7. The CDR3 contains 15 residues. CDR3 sequence (DNA): TGTGCCAGCAGTGAACCGCAGGGGGTCAACTACGAGCAGTACTTC. Translated: CASSEPQGVNYEQYF.

This chain uses TRBV27 with TRBJ2-7; possible D gene TRBD2, 6 bases. The CDR3 is 15 residues long. Germline lookup yields CDR1 MNHEY and CDR2 SMNVEV (reference sequence). V gave up 1 base and J gave up 0 bases, with 10 bases separating them. The CDR3 reads CASSLFGGVSYEQYF. The CDR3, as DNA: TGTGCCAGCAGTTTATTTGGCGGGGTCTCCTACGAGCAGTACTTC.

The genes are TRBV29-1 and TRBJ2-1; 10 nucleotides match TRBD2. Germline V gene sequence: CDR1 SQVTM, CDR2 ANQGSEA. This CDR3 is 17 amino acids long. J was trimmed by 5 bases and V by 4 bases; bases with no gene match: 14. The CDR3 nucleotides are TGCAGCGTTGTGTTGAGCGGGGGGGCCAAGTCCAACAATGAGCAGTTCTTC. Translating gives CSVVLSGGAKSNNEQFF.

This clonotype has ten or more counts. The V and J genes are TRBV27 and TRBJ2-2; D call uncertain. Germline lookup yields CDR1 MNHEY and CDR2 SMNVEV (reference sequence). The CDR3 has 15 residues. V shed 5 bases and J shed 2 bases, with 12 bases lying between them. The CDR3 loop reads CASSPWTENTGELFF. DNA for the CDR3: TGTGCCAGCAGTCCCTGGACGGAAAACACCGGGGAGCTGTTTTTT.

The chain has TRBV6-5 and TRBJ2-5; D is perhaps TRBD1 (6 bases). Germline V gives CDR1 MNHEY, CDR2 SVGAGI. V was shortened by 0 bases and J by 4 bases, with 12 bases between the two germline ends. The CDR3 loop spans 15 amino acids. The CDR3 coding sequence is TGTGCCAGCAGTTACTCTTCAGGGGATGGAGAGACCCAGTACTTC. Protein: CASSYSSGDGETQYF.

Many counts were recorded for this clonotype. The chain couples TRBV7-9 to TRBJ1-3; D gene unclear. V was clipped by 6 bases and J by 0 bases, with 12 bases between them. The CDR3 covers 15 residues. Germline V gene sequence: CDR1 SEHNR, CDR2 FQNEAQ (reference sequence). CDR3 coding DNA: TGTGCCAGCAGACCCGACGTTGACTCTGGAAACACCATATATTTT. It codes for CASRPDVDSGNTIYF.

Remarks on this clonotype: One end of the junction fails to match germline, which may point to a read error. The V and J genes are TRBV7-2 and TRBJ2-1; TRBD2 matches at 9 bases. This CDR3 contains 15 residues. Germline V gives CDR1 SGHTA, CDR2 FQGNSA. CDR3 DNA sequence: TGTGCCAGCAGCCCCGGGACTAGCTCCTACAATGAGCACTTCTTC. This sequence encodes CASSPGTSSYNEHFF.

This clonotype has a count of ten or more. The chain has TRBV20-1 and TRBJ2-7, with D uncertain. V lost 6 bases, J lost 0 bases, and 15 bases lay in between. The V gene's germline CDR1 is DFQATT and CDR2 SNEGSKA (reference sequence). CDR3 size: 14 residues. CDR3 in DNA: TGCAGTGCGTTGGACGGCGGTAGCTCCTACGAGCAGTACTTC. Translation gives CSALDGGSSYEQYF.

The table lists this clonotype with many counts. The rearrangement joins TRBV12-3 or TRBV12-4 to TRBJ1-1; 8 bases are a match to TRBD1. This CDR3 contains 13 residues. J was trimmed by 6 bases and V by 7 bases; bases with no gene match: 7. CDR3 coding DNA: TGTGCCAGCACTCTCGGACAGGGCTCTGAAGCTTTCTTT. Protein product: CASTLGQGSEAFF.

On this clonotype itself: Since a much larger clone is just one base distant, this may be a read error. Because the CDR3 is missing its conserved closing phenylalanine or tryptophan, this is likely a read error. The chain uses TRBV9 and TRBJ1-1, with D possibly TRBD1 on 6 matching bases. With 3 bases removed from V and 5 bases from J, the gap between germline ends came to 11 bases. In germline, CDR1 is SGDLS, CDR2 YYNGEE. The CDR3 contains 13 residues. CDR3 in amino acids: CASSGNRVTEAFS. The CDR3 nucleotides are TGTGCCAGCAGCGGAAACAGGGTGACTGAAGCTTTCTCT.

This clonotype has at least ten counts. V usage is TRBV5-4 and J usage is TRBJ2-1; D unresolved. Trimming stripped 1 base from V and 7 bases from J, with 9 bases between. The CDR3 covers 13 residues. Germline lookup yields CDR1 SGHNT and CDR2 YYREEE (reference sequence). CDR3 amino acids: CASSLSIGNEQFF. CDR3 coding DNA: TGTGCCAGCAGCTTGAGTATAGGGAATGAGCAGTTCTTC.

This rearrangement joins TRBV4-1 to TRBJ2-1; D might be TRBD1 or TRBD2, each matching 5 bases. V was trimmed by 4 bases and J by 8 bases, leaving 18 bases between them. Germline V CDR1 and CDR2: MGHRA, YSYEKL. This CDR3 has 15 residues. CDR3 bases: TGCGCCAGCAGCCCGGGACGGAGCTGGGGCGATGAGCAGTTCTTC. Its translation is CASSPGRSWGDEQFF.

This clonotype was counted a few times. The V gene is TRBV4-3, the J gene TRBJ2-6; 8 bases align to TRBD2. Germline values: CDR1 LGHNA, CDR2 YSLEER. This CDR3 spans 18 amino acids. V shed 1 base and J 2 bases; nucleotides not matched to a gene: 7. CDR3 loop: CASSQVRGGMAGANVLTF. CDR3 bases: TGCGCCAGCAGCCAAGTTCGGGGGGGAATGGCTGGGGCCAACGTCCTGACTTTC.

This clonotype has a count of ten or more. The rearrangement links TRBV4-3 to TRBJ2-6; D ambiguous. The CDR3 spans 19 residues. The germline CDR1 and CDR2 sequences are LGHNA and YSLEER. V was pared by 6 bases and J by 0 bases, with 21 bases between. CDR3 nucleotide sequence: TGCGCCAGCAGTTTAGACCTCACTTCCTTTTCCTCTGGGGCCAACGTCCTGACTTTC. It specifies CASSLDLTSFSSGANVLTF.

Worth noting for this clonotype: This clone may be a read error of a much larger clone one base away. The chain combines TRBV29-1 with TRBJ2-1; D gene uncertain. Germline CDR1 is SQVTM and CDR2 is ANQGSEA. The CDR3 totals 14 residues. The V and J ends lost 4 bases and 2 bases respectively, with 12 bases between them. This CDR3 is CSVVWTETYNEQFF. The CDR3 DNA reads TGCAGCGTTGTGTGGACGGAGACCTACAATGAGCAGTTCTTC.

This clonotype was picked up many times. The chain couples TRBV2 to TRBJ1-4; perhaps TRBD1 as D (5 bases). Trimming removed 5 bases from V and 8 bases from J, with 18 bases in between. The germline V gene encodes CDR1 SNHLY and CDR2 FYNNEI. This CDR3 comprises 15 residues. CDR3 in DNA: TGTGCCAGCAGTACTCTGGAAATCGGGGGAGAAAAACTGTTTTTT. It translates to CASSTLEIGGEKLFF.

Only a few counts were recorded for this clonotype. The rearrangement uses TRBV19 and TRBJ2-2; D may be TRBD1 (6 bases). Trimming left V 3 bases short and J 5 bases short, with 13 bases between. The germline V gene encodes CDR1 LNHDA and CDR2 SQIVND (reference sequence). The CDR3 has 15 residues. The CDR3 protein is CASSISGAGTGELFF. CDR3 in DNA: TGTGCCAGTAGTATCTCAGGGGCCGGTACCGGGGAGCTGTTTTTT.

Note on this clonotype: This sequence may be a read error, since a much larger clone differs from it by one base. The CDR3 does not close with the conserved phenylalanine or tryptophan, likely indicating a read error. This chain uses TRBV4-1 with TRBJ1-1; D not certain. The CDR3 runs to 15 residues. The germline V gene has CDR1 MGHRA and CDR2 YSYEKL. V was trimmed by 7 bases and J by 1 base, leaving 16 bases between them. DNA for the CDR3: TGCGCCAGCACCAAGTTATCCGCGACGAACACTGAAGCTTTCTCT. This translates into CASTKLSATNTEAFS.

On this clonotype itself: The junction shows a germline mismatch at one end, possibly a read error. This rearrangement joins TRBV12-3 or TRBV12-4 to TRBJ1-1; D is unresolved. There are 10 residues in the CDR3. In nucleotides, the CDR3 is TGTGCCAGCAGTTTCACTGAAGCTTCCTTT. Protein product: CASSFTEASF.

CDR3 DNA sequence: TGTGCCAGCAGTGACCGCAGACAGGGTAATGAAAAACTGTTTTTT. Amino acids: CASSDRRQGNEKLFF. The V gene is TRBV25-1, the J gene TRBJ1-4; TRBD1 aligns across 7 bases. This CDR3 comprises 15 residues. Germline CDR1 and CDR2: MGHDK and SYGVNS. Unmatched junction bases numbered 5, after V lost 3 bases and J lost 4 bases.

This clonotype was observed a handful of times. The CDR3 is CASSLVGQSYEQYF. In DNA, the CDR3 is TGTGCCAGCAGCTTAGTTGGGCAGTCCTACGAGCAGTACTTC. This rearrangement joins TRBV7-9 to TRBJ2-7; D is unclear. The germline V gene has CDR1 SEHNR and CDR2 FQNEAQ (reference sequence). Trimming shortened V by 1 base and J by 1 base, and 8 bases separated the two germline ends. The CDR3 runs to 14 residues.

This clonotype came up many times. CDR3 sequence reads: CASSLVPLAGVQDEQYF. The DNA for the CDR3 is TGCGCCAGCAGCTTGGTGCCCCTAGCGGGGGTACAGGACGAGCAGTACTTC. The chain carries TRBV5-1 and TRBJ2-7; the match to TRBD2 covers 10 bases. This CDR3 is 17 amino acids long. After removal of 0 bases from V and 5 bases from J, the junction contained 11 bases not matched to a gene. Germline CDR1 is SGHRS and CDR2 is YFSETQ. Full variable domain (missing parts from reference TRBV5-1 and TRBJ2-7): KAGVTQTPRYLIKTRGQQVTLSCSPISGHRSVSWYQQTPGQGLQFLFEYFSETQRNKGNFPGRFSGRQFSNSRSEMNVSTLELGDSALYLCASSLVPLAGVQDEQYFGPGTRLTVT.

About this clonotype itself: Given a much more abundant clone one base away, this may be a read error. The rearrangement uses TRBV4-2 and TRBJ2-7, with 7 bases matching TRBD2. The CDR3 consists of 15 residues. CDR1 is LGHNA, CDR2 YNFKEQ, per germline. V lost 3 bases and J lost 6; bases outside the gene matches: 11. CDR3 sequence (DNA): TGTGCCAGCAGCCAGGAAAGCGGGACCGATATCGAGCAGTACTTC. Translation gives CASSQESGTDIEQYF.

The table lists this clonotype with a few counts. CDR3 bases: TGTGCCAGCAAGGAGGCCACCGGGCCCAACGTCCTGACTTTC. This translates into CASKEATGPNVLTF. The rearrangement joins TRBV12-3 or TRBV12-4 to TRBJ2-6; D might be TRBD2 (5 bases). Trimming stripped 7 bases from V and 8 bases from J, with 15 bases between. This CDR3 contains 14 residues.

Only a few counts were recorded for this clonotype. The J gene is TRBJ1-5, the V gene TRBV6-6; the D gene is possibly TRBD1 (6 bases). CDR1 MNHNY and CDR2 SVGAGI come from the germline V gene (reference sequence). V was trimmed by 2 bases and J by 3 bases, leaving 14 bases between them. The CDR3 covers 16 residues. CDR3 loop: CASSYTQYRANQPQHF. CDR3 DNA sequence: TGTGCCAGCAGTTACACCCAGTACAGGGCCAATCAGCCCCAGCATTTT.